One sample yielded the 28 T cell receptor beta chains listed below, sequenced in a study of blood T cells in healthy people across ages. For the second PCR, which ran for about 6 to 11 cycles, a sample-barcoded 5' primer and a J-beta primer mix were used. TCRdb reprocessed the 5' RACE reads with MiXCR, giving one entry per CDR3 protein. The sample includes over 1,200,000 distinct CDR3 sequences, approximately 59% of them seen just once. The specimen was blood. These receptors were taken from a man aged 18 to 35 in good health.

In this sample, this clonotype turned up many times. The rearrangement links TRBV29-1 to TRBJ2-7; D perhaps matches TRBD1 (6 bases). Germline loops: CDR1 SQVTM, CDR2 ANQGSEA. V was cut by 6 bases and J by 0 bases, with 12 bases left in between. The CDR3 runs 13 residues. Here the CDR3 DNA reads TGCAGCGTGGGGGCAGATTCCTCCTACGAGCAGTACTTC. Translated, it gives CSVGADSSYEQYF.

This sequence joins TRBV30 and TRBJ2-1; possibly TRBD2 for D (5 bases). V was cut by 0 bases and J by 9 bases, with 6 bases left in between. Germline V lookup: CDR1 GTSNPN, CDR2 SVGIG (reference sequence). The CDR3 extends over 11 amino acids. The CDR3 DNA is TGTGCCTGGAGTGTTGGAGGTGAGCAGTTCTTC. Its translation: CAWSVGGEQFF.

This chain connects TRBV6-5 to TRBJ2-7, with D perhaps given as TRBD1 or TRBD2 (5 bases each). Germline V gives CDR1 MNHEY, CDR2 SVGAGI. The CDR3 extends over 14 amino acids. The V gene lost 2 bases and the J gene lost 4 bases, with 12 bases spanning the gap. CDR3 in amino acids: CASSYVRGTYEQYF. In DNA, the CDR3 is TGTGCCAGCAGTTACGTCCGGGGCACTTACGAGCAGTACTTC.

The V call is TRBV7-2, the J call TRBJ2-7; no firm D call. V lost 4 bases, J lost 4 bases, and 17 bases lay in between. The CDR3 is made up of 15 amino acids. CDR1 and CDR2 from the germline V gene are SGHTA and FQGNSA. CDR3 protein: CASSSNAGRKYEQYF. The CDR3 DNA follows: TGTGCCAGCAGCTCAAATGCTGGACGGAAATACGAGCAGTACTTC.

This chain connects TRBV18 to TRBJ2-1; no reliable D call. This CDR3 comprises 16 residues. Germline-derived CDR1 and CDR2 are KGHSH and LQKENI. Trimming shortened V by 3 bases and J by 3 bases, and 15 bases separated the two germline ends. CDR3 amino acids: CASSPPASRYYNEQFF. As DNA, the CDR3 is TGTGCCAGCTCACCCCCGGCGAGCAGATACTACAATGAGCAGTTCTTC.

This chain joins TRBV6-6 and TRBJ1-2, with 10 positions matching TRBD1. Germline V lookup: CDR1 MNHNY, CDR2 SVGAGI (reference sequence). J was trimmed by 4 bases and V by 8 bases; bases with no gene match: 10. This CDR3 is built from 15 residues. The chain's CDR3 is CASSTQTGGAYGYTF. CDR3 nucleotides: TGTGCCAGCTCCACCCAGACAGGGGGCGCCTATGGCTACACCTTC.

V is TRBV25-1 and J is TRBJ2-5; D unclear. The CDR3 sequence is 14 residues long. Germline lookup yields CDR1 MGHDK and CDR2 SYGVNS. The ends were cut back, 1 base at V and 11 bases at J, with 17 bases in the middle. CDR3 amino acids: CASSEWSRHNEQYF. The CDR3 DNA is TGTGCCAGCAGTGAATGGAGTCGACACAATGAGCAGTACTTC.

The V and J genes are TRBV20-1 and TRBJ1-6; unclear D gene. The CDR3 length is 13 residues. With 6 bases removed from V and 10 bases from J, the gap between germline ends came to 16 bases. Germline CDR1 reads DFQATT; CDR2 reads SNEGSKA (reference sequence). The CDR3 DNA reads TGCAGTGCGGCGCCAACGGGCGACTCACCCCTCCACTTT. This encodes CSAAPTGDSPLHF.

This clonotype was counted between two and nine times. This chain links TRBV21-1 with TRBJ1-5. TRBV21-1 is recorded as a pseudogene. This CDR3 region has 13 residues. The CDR3 reads CASSKARCQPQHF. The CDR3 DNA sequence: TGTGCCAGCAGCAAAGCAAGGTGTCAGCCCCAGCATTTT.

A single count supports this clonotype. The gene calls are TRBV3-1 and TRBJ1-2; no clear D. V was cut by 4 bases and J by 4 bases, with 13 bases left in between. Looked up from germline, CDR1 is LGHDT and CDR2 is YNNKEL (reference sequence). There are 14 residues in the CDR3. The CDR3 bases are TGTGCCAGCAGCCCCTTATCGGCCGGCTATGGCTACACCTTC. It translates to CASSPLSAGYGYTF.

This clonotype was seen a few times. V is TRBV29-1 and J is TRBJ2-7; 8 bases map to TRBD1. V was pared by 4 bases and J by 6 bases, with 8 bases of the junction left unmatched. The CDR3 extends over 13 amino acids. Per the germline V gene, CDR1 is SQVTM and CDR2 is ANQGSEA. CDR3 sequence: CSVAGGLLGEQYF. In nucleotides, the CDR3 is TGCAGCGTTGCAGGGGGCCTCCTCGGCGAGCAGTACTTC.

The V gene is TRBV3-1, the J gene TRBJ2-3; D is unclear. CDR1 is LGHDT, CDR2 YNNKEL, per germline (reference sequence). The CDR3 is 15 amino acids. Trimming shortened V by 1 base and J by 4 bases, and 12 bases separated the two germline ends. CDR3 coding DNA: TGTGCCAGCAGCCAAGTAGCCGGGCATTCAGATACGCAGTATTTT. This codes for CASSQVAGHSDTQYF.

This clonotype was counted at least ten times. The rearrangement uses TRBV12-3 or TRBV12-4 and TRBJ2-3, with D unresolved. V lost 6 bases and J 4 bases, leaving 5 bases between the germline ends. The CDR3 contains 11 residues. The CDR3 spells CASSDSDTQYF. The CDR3 region has the DNA TGTGCCAGCAGCGACTCAGATACGCAGTATTTT.

The chain uses TRBV7-9 and TRBJ2-5, with 8 bases identical to TRBD1. Germline CDR1 SEHNR, CDR2 FQNEAQ (reference sequence). Trimming cost V 1 base and J 5 bases; bases outside gene matches: 6. The CDR3 spans 15 residues. The CDR3 DNA is TGTGCCAGCAGCTTAGTACAGGGGGGAAGGGAGACCCAGTACTTC. Amino acids: CASSLVQGGRETQYF.

The chain employs TRBV29-1 and TRBJ2-7, with 11 bases fitting TRBD2. The tail of the sequence fits TRBJ2-1 better, so the J call may be wrong. The CDR3 extends over 14 amino acids. Germline V lookup: CDR1 SQVTM, CDR2 ANQGSEA. Here the CDR3 reads CSVAGTSGPNEQFF. The CDR3 DNA follows: TGCAGCGTAGCCGGGACTAGCGGCCCCAATGAGCAGTTCTTC.

The chain recombines TRBV27 with TRBJ2-7, with TRBD2 matching over 7 bases. This CDR3 has 14 residues. CDR1 MNHEY and CDR2 SMNVEV come from the germline V gene (reference sequence). V lost 3 bases, J lost 1 base, and 3 bases stayed unmatched. In DNA form, the CDR3 reads TGTGCCAGCAGTTTTTTTAGCGGGTCCTACGAGCAGTACTTC. Translating it yields CASSFFSGSYEQYF.

V usage is TRBV16 and J usage is TRBJ2-7; 9 bases fit TRBD1. The length of the CDR3 is 17 residues. J gave up 3 bases and V 3 bases, and 12 bases lay outside the gene matches. CDR1 is KGHSY and CDR2 is FQNENV in the germline V gene. The CDR3 loop reads CASSHNTGTGYVYEQYF. The CDR3 DNA reads TGTGCCAGCAGCCATAACACCGGGACAGGGTACGTCTACGAGCAGTACTTC.

The chain combines TRBV7-9 with TRBJ1-2; 9 nucleotides align to TRBD1. The V gene end was trimmed by 10 bases and the J gene end by 3 bases; junction bases not matched to a gene: 12. The CDR3 loop spans 15 amino acids. CDR1 is SEHNR, CDR2 FQNEAQ, per germline (reference sequence). CDR3 nucleotide sequence: TGTGCCACCATGCCGGGGGACAGGGTTTACTATGGCTACACCTTC. Residues: CATMPGDRVYYGYTF.

In its sample, this clonotype was seen a few times. This chain joins TRBV20-1 and TRBJ2-4; D remains unclear. Per germline, CDR1 DFQATT and CDR2 SNEGSKA (reference sequence). The CDR3 contains 11 residues. The V and J ends lost 0 bases and 7 bases respectively, with 4 bases between them. CDR3 bases: TGCAGTGCTAGAGATGGGAACATTCAGTACTTC. As protein: CSARDGNIQYF.

This clonotype was detected only a few times. This chain uses TRBV14 with TRBJ2-5; D is possibly TRBD1 (5 bases). The assigned J gene may be wrong: the sequence end matches TRBJ2-7 better. CDR3 size: 15 residues. Germline lookup yields CDR1 SGHDN and CDR2 FVKESK. For the CDR3, the DNA is TGTGCCAGCAGCCAAGAAGGGGTGCTCATCGACGAGCAGTACTTC. Encoded protein: CASSQEGVLIDEQYF.

The J gene is TRBJ2-5, the V gene TRBV7-2, with D perhaps TRBD2 (6 bases). The DNA end is a closer match to TRBJ2-7, so the J assignment may be wrong. Germline lookup yields CDR1 SGHTA and CDR2 FQGNSA. The length of the CDR3 is 14 residues. DNA of the CDR3: TGTGCCAGCAGCCATCTTGGCGGGGCCTACGAGCAGTACTTC. It encodes CASSHLGGAYEQYF.

J is TRBJ2-3 and V is TRBV6-5; 9 positions agree with TRBD1. The V and J ends lost 11 bases and 5 bases, in that order; junction bases with no gene match: 14. The CDR3 has 15 residues. Germline V lookup: CDR1 MNHEY, CDR2 SVGAGI. CDR3 residues: CAGPGTGSGQDTQYF. The CDR3 DNA follows: TGTGCCGGACCCGGGACAGGGTCAGGCCAAGATACGCAGTATTTT.

The chain carries TRBV5-1 and TRBJ2-7, with D possibly matching TRBD1 (6 bases). The CDR3 is 13 amino acids. Trimming shortened V by 5 bases and J by 1 base, and 10 bases separated the two germline ends. Per germline, CDR1 SGHRS and CDR2 YFSETQ. CDR3 in DNA: TGCGCCAGCAGACAGGGTCTGTCCTACGAGCAGTACTTC. Translation: CASRQGLSYEQYF.

J is TRBJ2-7 and V is TRBV7-2; D unresolved. The germline CDR1 and CDR2 sequences are SGHTA and FQGNSA. The V gene lost 1 base and the J gene lost 12 bases, with 19 bases spanning the gap. The CDR3 runs to 14 residues. The CDR3 is CASSLVPLAETLYF. CDR3 nucleotide sequence: TGTGCCAGCAGCTTAGTTCCACTGGCAGAGACCCTGTACTTC.

The chain carries TRBV12-5 and TRBJ2-5; 8 bases align to TRBD1. Trimming took 5 bases from V and 4 from J; bases not matched to a gene: 12. The length of the CDR3 is 16 residues. Germline V gene lookup returns CDR1 LGHNT and CDR2 FRNRAP. CDR3 in amino acids: CASGTTGGQGRETQYF. The CDR3 coding sequence is TGTGCTAGTGGTACGACCGGCGGACAGGGTAGAGAGACCCAGTACTTC.

This clonotype showed up just a few times. The chain combines TRBV20-1 with TRBJ2-1; 9 positions agree with TRBD2. The germline CDR1 and CDR2 sequences are DFQATT and SNEGSKA (reference sequence). This CDR3 contains 22 residues. V lost 4 bases and J lost 3; bases outside the gene matches: 28. DNA of the CDR3: TGCAGTGCTAATAAAGGGGTGGGCCGTTTAGCGGGAGAAAATCTTGGCTACAATGAGCAGTTCTTC. It translates to CSANKGVGRLAGENLGYNEQFF.

J is TRBJ2-1 and V is TRBV28; 10 bases match TRBD2. Trimming at V came to 10 bases and at J to 14 bases, leaving 8 bases not matched to a gene. The CDR3 covers 11 residues. Per the germline V gene, CDR1 is MDHEN and CDR2 is SYDVKM. CDR3 loop: CATESGGAKFF. CDR3 sequence (DNA): TGTGCCACCGAGAGCGGGGGGGCCAAGTTCTTC.

The table lists this clonotype with a few counts. This chain uses TRBV3-1 with TRBJ2-4; no clear D gene. TRBJ2-7 explains the end of the DNA better; the J call may be wrong. This CDR3 spans 14 amino acids. Germline V gives CDR1 LGHDT, CDR2 YNNKEL (reference sequence). The CDR3 nucleotides are TGTGCCAGCAGCCACCTTTCAGATTCCTACGAGCAGTACTTC. This gives the protein CASSHLSDSYEQYF.